What follows describes a single TCR beta chain. Its binding antigen is unknown. The record has no base qualities; no much larger clone is one base away. V gives up 3 bases and J gives up 6 bases, and the segment between their germline ends measures 11 bases. The germline V gene (reference sequence) gives CDR1 as SEHNR and CDR2 as FQNEAQ. From the cysteine up to the phenylalanine, the CDR3 has a length of 13 residues. Just CDR3 DNA is preserved here, 39 bases in frame from base 1. This entry belongs to a study of shared clonotypes between healthy human individuals (TCRdb year 2020). Concerning the study at large: Three men and two women, aged 18 to 49 years, made up the cohort. Blood TCR repertoires of five healthy adults were deeply sequenced to estimate repertoire size and the extent of clonotype sharing between individuals. To increase sequencing depth and limit assay-specific biases, different laboratories used diverse techniques to prepare libraries and sequence TCR repertoires. Per donor, leukapheresis produced somewhere between about 0.8 and 9.5 billion PBMCs.

Donors were healthy HIV-negative adults with no recently reported acute infections or vaccinations. Every donor was a Caucasian adult living in Nashville, Tennessee, USA. For unsorted samples, roughly 81 million PBMCs were counted and genomic DNA was extracted with the QIAamp DNA Blood Mini kit. After blood collection by leukapheresis, PBMCs were isolated using Ficoll-Histopaque density gradient centrifugation and then cryopreserved in the vapor phase of liquid nitrogen. The paper as a whole reports these results and caveats: Sampling was limited to blood, and TCR repertoires in tissue likely differ from TCR repertoires in blood. The genetic and exposure-history diversity represented was limited by the small number of donors. Pairwise subsampling indicated that sequencing depth was expected to affect the degree of clonotype sharing among donors.

Using the deep immunoSEQ assay, TCR CDR3 regions were amplified from genomic DNA by multiplex PCR. Genomic DNA extracted from each cell subset was distributed evenly over all wells of several immunoSEQ 96-well plates, and each plate served as one replicate. Each replicate PCR for unsorted PBMC received approximately 0.3 ug genomic DNA, equal to tens of thousands of T cell genomes. Ten immunoSEQ deep assay plates were used to sequence unsorted PBMC genomic DNA. Purified libraries were quantified with a Qubit 3.0 fluorometer, sized on a Bioanalyzer 2100, and re-quantified with the KAPA Library Quantification kit. Every immunoSEQ 96-well plate was sequenced on a dedicated single-read 150-cycle Illumina NextSeq 550 flow cell. Processing in the source paper ran as follows. Because the immunoSEQ output held only junctional sequences and lacked quality scores, the filtering could not match the filtering applied to full-length reads. To assign V/J genes and CDR3, sequences were annotated against IMGT germline references using PyIR, a Python wrapper for IgBLAST v1.9. Reads were filtered out if the reads had weak V/J assignments (E-value above 1e-6), no CDR3, stop codons, out-of-frame junctions, or ambiguous translated residues. V3J clonotypes were defined as sequences sharing the same inferred V gene, J gene, and CDR3 amino acid sequence. Percentage overlap between repertoires was computed as shared unique clonotypes divided by the size of the smaller repertoire. RTK rarefaction, the Chao1 estimator, and Recon v2.1 estimates of unobserved clonotypes were used to assess repertoire richness. Here the immuneACCESS table is served through TCRdb, limited to in-frame sequences with V and J called. Missing clones are a known gap in these copies; in checked studies unresolved V genes cover under half, and the rest lacks a known reason. V and J calls and clone size are as listed in that table; D and trimming were resolved from the DNA. The sample table shows about 500,000 clones, and approximately 71% are seen once. The ten largest clones represent around 12% of the sample.

The specimen sequenced was PBMCs. The V and J segments used are TRBV7-9 and TRBJ1-2; the D gene lacks a confident call. This clonotype was obtained from a woman between 40 and 55 years old in good health. Some clones in this sample may be carry-over from other donors' samples. The DNA reads TGTGCCAGCAGCTTGTTCAAAGCTGATGGCTACACCTTC. It translates as CASSLFKADGYTF.